This entry lists 6 T cell receptor beta chains sequenced from one sample in a study of Graves' ophthalmopathy and Graves' hyperthyroidism. TCR beta CDR3 amplification used RNA transcripts. RT-PCR in the first round used HTBI primers; a second-round multiplex PCR followed. TCRdb itself ran the multiplex PCR reads through MiXCR, one entry per CDR3 protein. Of roughly 380,000 distinct CDR3 sequences listed, less than 20% are singletons. The sample consisted of peripheral blood. These receptors came from a woman aged 18-29 years with stable Graves' hyperthyroidism.

Ten or more counts support this clonotype. This CDR3 is CASGAGQGNTEAFF. CDR3 DNA: TGTGCCAGCGGAGCGGGACAGGGCAACACTGAAGCTTTCTTT. This sequence joins TRBV7-3 and TRBJ1-1; 9 bases line up with TRBD1. Germline loops: CDR1 SGHTA, CDR2 FQGTGA. Trimming cost V 8 bases and J 2 bases; bases outside gene matches: 6. CDR3 length: 14 amino acids.

There are many counts of this clonotype. This chain connects TRBV9 to TRBJ2-7; possibly TRBD2 for D (5 bases). V lost 0 bases, J lost 4 bases, and 14 bases lay in between. This CDR3 spans 15 amino acids. Germline CDR1 SGDLS, CDR2 YYNGEE. The CDR3 spells CASSVAQAGIYEQYF. DNA of the CDR3: TGTGCCAGCAGCGTAGCACAAGCCGGGATTTACGAGCAGTACTTC.

The chain carries TRBV4-2 and TRBJ1-1; D gene unclear. Trimming pared 0 bases from V and 5 bases from J, leaving 16 bases between. Germline V gene sequence: CDR1 LGHNA, CDR2 YNFKEQ. The CDR3 has 16 amino acids. The CDR3 sequence: CASSQDPWEGKTEAFF. CDR3 nucleotide sequence: TGTGCCAGCAGCCAAGACCCTTGGGAGGGCAAAACTGAAGCTTTCTTT.

This clonotype was observed at least ten times. V usage is TRBV11-3 and J usage is TRBJ2-5, with D possibly being TRBD1 (6 bases). Trimming removed 5 bases at V and 5 bases at J, with 15 bases between. The germline gives CDR1 SGHNT, CDR2 YENEEA. The CDR3 consists of 14 residues. The chain's CDR3 is CASSPHREEETQYF. The CDR3 coding sequence is TGTGCCAGCAGCCCTCACAGGGAAGAGGAGACCCAGTACTTC.

There are many counts of this clonotype. V is TRBV19 and J is TRBJ2-7, with 9 nucleotides matching TRBD1. Germline CDR1 is LNHDA and CDR2 is SQIVND (reference sequence). Trimming removed 3 bases from V and 6 bases from J; junction bases left unmatched: 3. This CDR3 has 13 residues. DNA for the CDR3: TGTGCCAGTAGTATGAGGACAGGGGTCGAGCAGTACTTC. It is translated as CASSMRTGVEQYF.

This clonotype was seen more than once but under ten times. The chain uses TRBV25-1 and TRBJ1-3; no definite D call. CDR3 size: 12 residues. Looked up from germline, CDR1 is MGHDK and CDR2 is SYGVNS. Trimming shortened V by 4 bases and J by 8 bases, and 9 bases separated the two germline ends. The CDR3 protein is CASSAYSDTIYF. CDR3 nucleotides: TGTGCCAGCAGTGCCTACAGCGACACCATATATTTT.